These 30 T cell receptor beta chains were sequenced from one sample in a study of OX40 agonist ivuxolimab in advanced cancers. Method: immunoSEQ multiplex PCR; TCRdb's copy keeps in-frame clones and lacks some. The top ten hold 0.75% to 0.95% of the sample, which has about 82,000 clones, 88% seen once. The material sequenced was CD4+ or CD8+ T cells sorted from blood, taken in a trial of the OX40 agonist ivuxolimab. All receptors come from an adult with an advanced solid tumor such as melanoma, head and neck, liver or kidney cancer.

This clone was seen only a few times. This chain joins TRBV5-8 and TRBJ1-5; the D gene is possibly TRBD1 (5 bases). CDR1 and CDR2 from the germline V gene are SGHTS and YDEGEE. CDR3 length equals 17 residues. The V gene lost 2 bases and the J gene lost 3 bases, with 18 bases spanning the gap. Here the CDR3 DNA reads TGTGCCAGCAGCTTATTCCCCAGACCTGGGGCCAATCAGCCCCAGCATTTT. Translation: CASSLFPRPGANQPQHF.

The chain is built from TRBV19 and TRBJ2-3; possibly TRBD1 or TRBD2 for D (5 bases each). The CDR3 loop spans 15 amino acids. V shed 5 bases and J shed 8 bases, with 20 bases lying between them. Germline V gives CDR1 LNHDA, CDR2 SQIVND (reference sequence). The DNA for the CDR3 is TGTGCCAGTAGTCCAGAGGGGCGGTTTTCTCCTACGCAGTATTTT. Protein sequence: CASSPEGRFSPTQYF.

This chain uses TRBV5-1 with TRBJ2-7; possible D gene TRBD2, 5 bases. The V end was cut by 0 bases, the J end by 0 bases, with 13 bases between. This CDR3 is built from 16 residues. Germline loops: CDR1 SGHRS, CDR2 YFSETQ. The CDR3 nucleotides read TGCGCCAGCAGCTTGGCTTTGCGGGCCTACTCCTACGAGCAGTACTTC. It is translated as CASSLALRAYSYEQYF. Looking up the rest from reference TRBV5-1 and TRBJ2-7 gives the full variable domain: KAGVTQTPRYLIKTRGQQVTLSCSPISGHRSVSWYQQTPGQGLQFLFEYFSETQRNKGNFPGRFSGRQFSNSRSEMNVSTLELGDSALYLCASSLALRAYSYEQYFGPGTRLTVT.

The rearrangement links TRBV7-9 to TRBJ2-7, with no clear D. The CDR3 covers 13 residues. In germline, CDR1 is SEHNR, CDR2 FQNEAQ (reference sequence). Deletions cut 4 bases from V and 7 bases from J, with 14 bases between. CDR3 nucleotide sequence: TGTGCCAGCAGCTCCGGACCTCAGCTGGAGCAGTACTTC. This encodes CASSSGPQLEQYF.

The CDR3 is CASSSGQHQNIQYF. In DNA, the CDR3 is TGTGCCAGCAGTTCGGGACAGCACCAAAACATTCAGTACTTC. J is TRBJ2-4 and V is TRBV28; TRBD1 agrees at 7 bases. The germline gives CDR1 MDHEN, CDR2 SYDVKM. The CDR3 sequence is 14 residues long. V trimming: 4 bases; J trimming: 5 bases; junction bases outside the gene matches: 5.

The sample holds one count of this clone. The J gene is TRBJ1-1, the V gene TRBV6-4; 8 bases match TRBD1. The V segment lost 5 bases and the J segment 5 bases; nucleotides outside the gene matches: 7. Germline assignment: CDR1 MRHNA and CDR2 SNTAGT. The CDR3 has 14 residues. The CDR3 reads CASSKDRERTEAFF. For the CDR3, the DNA is TGTGCCAGCAGTAAGGACAGGGAGAGGACTGAAGCTTTCTTT.

CDR3 bases: TGTGCCATTTGGGGCAGCGGTCCAGATACGCAGTATTTT. Protein: CAIWGSGPDTQYF. The chain combines TRBV28 with TRBJ2-3, with D perhaps assigned TRBD1 or TRBD2 (5 bases each). Per the germline V gene, CDR1 is MDHEN and CDR2 is SYDVKM. Trimming stripped 10 bases from V and 4 bases from J, with 15 bases between. This CDR3 comprises 13 residues.

The chain links TRBV18 to TRBJ1-5; no clear D. This CDR3 comprises 14 residues. CDR1 and CDR2 (germline): KGHSH, LQKENI. Trimming cost V 3 bases and J 2 bases, with 8 bases left between them. CDR3 sequence: CASSPERGNQPQHF. In nucleotides, the CDR3 is TGTGCCAGCTCACCTGAAAGGGGCAATCAGCCCCAGCATTTT. The variable domain in full, completed from reference TRBV18 and TRBJ1-5, reads NAGVMQNPRHLVRRRGQEARLRCSPMKGHSHVYWYRQLPEEGLKFMVYLQKENIIDESGMPKERFSAEFPKEGPSILRIQQVVRGDSAAYFCASSPERGNQPQHFGDGTRLSIL.

The chain recombines TRBV30 with TRBJ2-7, with 7 positions matching TRBD1. The V gene's germline CDR1 is GTSNPN and CDR2 SVGIG (reference sequence). Trimming removed 2 bases from V and 4 bases from J; junction bases left unmatched: 8. There are 14 residues in the CDR3. The DNA for the CDR3 is TGTGCCTGGAGTAGGGGGCAGGGAGTTTACGAGCAGTACTTC. Translation: CAWSRGQGVYEQYF.

V gene TRBV10-3 combines with J gene TRBJ2-3; D might be TRBD2 (7 bases). This CDR3 has 17 residues. From germline, CDR1 is ENHRY and CDR2 SYGVKD. With 4 bases removed from V and 2 bases from J, the gap between germline ends came to 19 bases. The chain's CDR3 is CAISGGGRQDTTDTQYF. The CDR3, as DNA: TGTGCCATCAGTGGGGGGGGGCGCCAAGATACCACAGATACGCAGTATTTT.

CDR3 nucleotides: TGTGCCAGCAGCTTAGGCCTCGGGACAGGGTTCGATGAGCAGTTCTTC. Its translation: CASSLGLGTGFDEQFF. This chain links TRBV7-2 with TRBJ2-1, with 9 nucleotides matching TRBD1. CDR3 size: 16 residues. The J segment lost 8 bases and the V segment lost 1 base, leaving 9 bases of the junction unmatched. Looked up from germline, CDR1 is SGHTA and CDR2 is FQGNSA.

This chain connects TRBV6-5 to TRBJ2-7, with D possibly TRBD1 on 6 matching bases. There are 14 residues in the CDR3. Per germline, CDR1 MNHEY and CDR2 SVGAGI. The V end lost 0 bases, the J end lost 5 bases, and 11 bases lay between the germline ends. DNA of the CDR3: TGTGCCAGCAGTTACTCTCAGGGGTTAAACGAGCAGTACTTC. This encodes CASSYSQGLNEQYF.

V usage is TRBV19 and J usage is TRBJ2-1; TRBD2 agrees at 14 bases. Per the germline V gene, CDR1 is LNHDA and CDR2 is SQIVND (reference sequence). The ends lost 5 bases at V and 15 bases at J; junction bases unmatched: 9. This CDR3 region has 14 residues. CDR3 nucleotides: TGTGCCAGTAGTGTAACCGGGACTAGCGGGAGTACGTTCTTC. Encoded protein: CASSVTGTSGSTFF.

The chain carries TRBV6-5 and TRBJ1-5; D might be TRBD1 (6 bases). V lost 2 bases, J lost 7 bases, and 12 bases lay in between. Per the germline V gene, CDR1 is MNHEY and CDR2 is SVGAGI. This CDR3 contains 14 residues. The CDR3 DNA follows: TGTGCCAGCAGTTACAGGAGGGGGGGCCAGCCCCAGCATTTT. Translation: CASSYRRGGQPQHF.

The rearrangement links TRBV7-8 to TRBJ2-3; no definite D call. The CDR3 has 14 amino acids. Germline V gives CDR1 SGHVS, CDR2 FQNEAQ. V lost 0 bases and J 4 bases, leaving 8 bases between the germline ends. CDR3 bases: TGTGCCAGCAGCTTAGCGTATCAGTCAGATACGCAGTATTTT. Its translation: CASSLAYQSDTQYF.

V usage is TRBV28 and J usage is TRBJ1-5, with 9 bases fitting TRBD1. Trimming cost V 1 base and J 7 bases; bases outside gene matches: 11. The CDR3 has 17 residues. Germline V gives CDR1 MDHEN, CDR2 SYDVKM. The DNA of the CDR3 is TGTGCCAGCAGTTTATCTCATGAGGACAGGGGAGGACAGCCCCAGCATTTT. Amino acids: CASSLSHEDRGGQPQHF.

This clone is a singleton in its sample. J is TRBJ2-5 and V is TRBV29-1; possibly TRBD1 or TRBD2 for D (5 bases each). Trimming cost V 0 bases and J 5 bases, with 7 bases left between them. There are 12 residues in the CDR3. Germline values: CDR1 SQVTM, CDR2 ANQGSEA. The CDR3: CSVEEGVETQYF. The CDR3 coding sequence is TGCAGCGTTGAAGAGGGGGTGGAGACCCAGTACTTC.

Only one count was recorded for this clone. The chain links TRBV7-9 to TRBJ2-1; 7 bases align to TRBD2. This CDR3 has 18 residues. Germline loops: CDR1 SEHNR, CDR2 FQNEAQ (reference sequence). Trimming cost V 1 base and J 6 bases; bases outside gene matches: 15. DNA of the CDR3: TGTGCCAGCAGCTTAGTGCCCTTATCGGGGAGGGCCCTCAATGAGCAGTTCTTC. Its translation: CASSLVPLSGRALNEQFF. Drawing the rest from reference TRBV7-9 and TRBJ2-1, the complete variable domain is DTGVSQNPRHKITKRGQNVTFRCDPISEHNRLYWYRQTLGQGPEFLTYFQNEAQLEKSRLLSDRFSAERPKGSFSTLEIQRTEQGDSAMYLCASSLVPLSGRALNEQFFGPGTRLTVL.

This chain connects TRBV29-1 to TRBJ2-3; no definite D call. The CDR3 is 11 residues long. Germline values: CDR1 SQVTM, CDR2 ANQGSEA. V was cut by 7 bases and J by 2 bases, with 7 bases left in between. The CDR3 protein is CSEADTDTQYF. DNA of the CDR3: TGCAGCGAAGCCGACACAGATACGCAGTATTTT.

This clone was recorded once. The chain recombines TRBV6-5 with TRBJ1-3; D gene ambiguous. V dropped 7 bases and J dropped 1 base, with 14 bases sitting between them. Germline CDR1 MNHEY, CDR2 SVGAGI. The CDR3 contains 15 residues. CDR3 sequence reads: CASIISGVSGNTIYF. For the CDR3, the DNA is TGTGCCAGCATTATCAGTGGGGTTTCTGGAAACACCATATATTTT.

The chain has TRBV5-6 and TRBJ2-7; 7 nucleotides align to TRBD1. This CDR3 spans 14 amino acids. V lost 4 bases, J lost 3 bases, and 7 bases stayed unmatched. Germline V gives CDR1 SGHDT, CDR2 YYEEEE. The CDR3 DNA reads as TGTGCCAGCAGCAGGGGACAGTGGGACTACGAGCAGTACTTC. Residues: CASSRGQWDYEQYF.

The CDR3 loop reads CASSPTMSSTDTQYF. The CDR3 DNA sequence: TGTGCCAGCTCACCTACGATGAGTAGCACAGATACGCAGTATTTT. V usage is TRBV18 and J usage is TRBJ2-3; no clear D gene. The CDR3 has 15 amino acids. Trimming cost V 3 bases and J 0 bases, with 10 bases left between them. CDR1 is KGHSH and CDR2 is LQKENI in the germline V gene.

This CDR3 reads CASSPHRGPDTQYF. For the CDR3, the DNA is TGTGCCAGCAGCCCACACAGGGGGCCAGATACGCAGTATTTT. V and J are TRBV7-2 and TRBJ2-3, with TRBD1 matching over 9 bases. With 5 bases clipped from V and 4 bases from J, the junction kept 4 bases outside the gene matches. Germline lookup yields CDR1 SGHTA and CDR2 FQGNSA. This CDR3 comprises 14 residues.

This sequence joins TRBV9 and TRBJ2-1, with 13 bases fitting TRBD2. J was trimmed by 6 bases and V by 4 bases; bases with no gene match: 13. This CDR3 is 18 amino acids long. The germline V gene encodes CDR1 SGDLS and CDR2 YYNGEE. CDR3 amino acids: CASSPSRTSGRVSNEQFF. In DNA, the CDR3 is TGTGCCAGCAGCCCCTCGCGGACTAGCGGGAGAGTAAGCAATGAGCAGTTCTTC.

The table lists this clone with a count of one. The V and J genes are TRBV7-9 and TRBJ1-1; the D gene is possibly TRBD1 (5 bases). The CDR3 is 13 residues long. Trimming removed 3 bases at V and 5 bases at J, with 10 bases between. CDR1 and CDR2 from the germline V gene are SEHNR and FQNEAQ (reference sequence). The CDR3 spells CASSLEGRTEAFF. In DNA, the CDR3 is TGTGCCAGCAGCTTGGAGGGACGAACTGAAGCTTTCTTT.

The CDR3 nucleotides are TGTGCTAGTGGTTTGACGGGGGCCTACAATGAGCAGTTCTTC. Protein: CASGLTGAYNEQFF. The V and J genes are TRBV12-5 and TRBJ2-1, with D maybe TRBD2 (6 bases). The CDR3 extends over 14 amino acids. Germline V lookup: CDR1 LGHNT, CDR2 FRNRAP. With 2 bases removed from V and 2 bases from J, the gap between germline ends came to 7 bases. The full variable domain, in which reference TRBV12-5 and TRBJ2-1 provide the parts outside the CDR3, is DARVTQTPRHKVTEMGQEVTMRCQPILGHNTVFWYRQTMMQGLELLAYFRNRAPLDDSGMPKDRFSAEMPDATLATLKIQPSEPRDSAVYFCASGLTGAYNEQFFGPGTRLTVL.

The chain links TRBV2 to TRBJ2-1; D gene uncertain. The CDR3 is 14 residues long. V lost 5 bases and J 2 bases, leaving 10 bases between the germline ends. From germline, CDR1 is SNHLY and CDR2 FYNNEI. The CDR3 region has the DNA TGTGCCAGCAGTACCCGAAAGCCCTACAATGAGCAGTTCTTC. It yields the protein CASSTRKPYNEQFF.

V is TRBV7-2 and J is TRBJ1-2; D not resolved. The CDR3 extends over 11 amino acids. Trimming stripped 5 bases from V and 8 bases from J, with 9 bases between. Germline CDR1 reads SGHTA; CDR2 reads FQGNSA. Here the CDR3 reads CASSPNWGYTF. The CDR3 bases are TGTGCCAGCAGCCCCAACTGGGGCTACACCTTC.

The chain is built from TRBV12-5 and TRBJ2-3; D call uncertain. Germline CDR1 LGHNT, CDR2 FRNRAP. This CDR3 spans 11 amino acids. V was trimmed by 4 bases and J by 5 bases, leaving 4 bases between them. This chain's CDR3 is CASGWGDTQYF. CDR3 DNA: TGTGCTAGTGGTTGGGGAGATACGCAGTATTTT.

The V and J genes are TRBV19 and TRBJ2-7; the D gene could be TRBD1 or TRBD2 (5 bases each). This CDR3 is built from 13 residues. The V end was cut by 6 bases, the J end by 3 bases, with 12 bases between. CDR1 and CDR2 (germline): LNHDA, SQIVND (reference sequence). CDR3 sequence (DNA): TGTGCCAGTAGCCGGGACCCAGACTACGAGCAGTACTTC. This codes for CASSRDPDYEQYF.